This TCR beta chain was recovered during a study of blood T cell repertoires in COVID-19. In the study's own analysis: Counts of nucleated cells, estimated from reference gene primer amplification, were obtained. This table comes from immunoSEQ multiplex PCR, and its TCRdb copy is limited to in-frame clones, with some not included. Clone size and the V and J calls come from that table; the DNA yielded D and trimming. This sample has 100,000 to 110,000 clones, with 70% to 80% found just once. The clonotype comes from a man in his 70s with active or convalescent COVID-19. The sample consisted of peripheral blood.

CDR3 coding DNA: TGTGCCAGCAGCCAAGGTTCGGACAGTCCAGTGGTGGGGAACACCGGGGAGCTGTTTTTT. Translating it yields CASSQGSDSPVVGNTGELFF. The rearrangement uses TRBV4-2 and TRBJ2-2; D may be TRBD1 (6 bases). The CDR3 covers 20 residues. Germline V gives CDR1 LGHNA, CDR2 YNFKEQ. Trimming shortened V by 1 base and J by 1 base, and 22 bases separated the two germline ends.